This TCR beta chain stems from a study of OX40 agonist ivuxolimab in advanced cancers. On the study more broadly: Patients assigned to dose escalation were diagnosed with hepatocellular carcinoma, melanoma, renal cell or head and neck cancer.

TCRdb keeps only in-frame clones here, not all; method: immunoSEQ multiplex PCR. The table lists fewer than 65,000 clones, roughly 92% of them singletons. In the case of this clone: Its specificity is unknown.

Germline V gene sequence: CDR1 MNHEY, CDR2 SMNVEV (reference sequence). The CDR3 extends over 15 amino acids. V dropped 5 bases and J dropped 1 base, with 15 bases sitting between them. Whole-study results and caveats: Among the nonresponders, some also had low normalized T-cell clonal expansion. Clonal expansion from baseline to week 6 occurred in both CD4+ and CD8+ T cells. On average, a greater number of expanded clones characterised CD8+ T cells relative to CD4+.

Material: CD4+ or CD8+ T cells sorted from blood, obtained in a trial of the OX40 agonist ivuxolimab. The J gene is TRBJ2-7, the V gene TRBV27; D not resolved. This TCR derives from an adult with an advanced solid tumor such as melanoma, head and neck, liver or kidney cancer. CDR3 sequence: CASSPTATVSYEQYF. In DNA form, the CDR3 reads TGTGCCAGCAGTCCGACGGCGACGGTTTCCTACGAGCAGTACTTC.